This T cell receptor (beta chain) was captured in a study of early T cells in non-severe SARS-CoV-2 infection. Study information: RNA in bulk from unsorted whole blood was sequenced, and chains were unpaired. Study conclusions and caveats: Clonotype matching in VDJdb favored anti-spike CD8 responses and did not capture private and CD4 specificities.

Unique molecular identifiers were added to individual cDNA molecules. TCRdb re-called the 5' RACE reads through MiXCR, storing one row per CDR3 protein. The sample carries nearly 50,000 distinct CDR3 sequences, 6.2% recorded once. There are a few counts of this clonotype. Its matching antigen is unknown. One end of the junction does not line up with germline, which may come from a read error. The germline V gene has CDR1 SGHTA and CDR2 FQGNSA. The CDR3 consists of 13 residues. The chain recombines TRBV7-2 with TRBJ1-1, with D uncertain. The source of this sequence is an adult who was a healthcare worker with PCR-confirmed SARS-CoV-2 infection or an uninfected control (not recorded which). The starting material was whole blood, obtained at baseline. The CDR3 DNA reads as TGTGCCAGCAGCTTAGGAGGGAACACTGAAGCTCTCTTT. It specifies CASSLGGNTEALF.